This TCR beta chain originates from a study of T cell responses to AZD1222 COVID-19 vaccine. This clone showed up just once. Its antigen is unidentified. Per the germline V gene, CDR1 is KGHDR and CDR2 is SFDVKD. The CDR3 is 13 residues long. V lost 8 bases and J 4 bases, leaving 11 bases between the germline ends. Only in-frame clones appear in the TCRdb table, and some are missing; sequencing was by immunoSEQ multiplex PCR. In the table there are about 170,000 clones, more than 90% of which are singletons. Study findings and constraints: Just a handful of AZD1222 recipients were seropositive at baseline. Nearly half of the spike-specific TCRs reportedly recognize variant regions that carry no mutations.

Specimen: peripheral blood, collected on day 0 of AZD1222 vaccination. The receptor comes from an adult in good health. V gene TRBV24-1 combines with J gene TRBJ1-5; tentative D call: TRBD1 (5 bases). CDR3 nucleotides: TGTGCCACCACGGGACCGAAGAATCAGCCCCAGCATTTT. As protein: CATTGPKNQPQHF.